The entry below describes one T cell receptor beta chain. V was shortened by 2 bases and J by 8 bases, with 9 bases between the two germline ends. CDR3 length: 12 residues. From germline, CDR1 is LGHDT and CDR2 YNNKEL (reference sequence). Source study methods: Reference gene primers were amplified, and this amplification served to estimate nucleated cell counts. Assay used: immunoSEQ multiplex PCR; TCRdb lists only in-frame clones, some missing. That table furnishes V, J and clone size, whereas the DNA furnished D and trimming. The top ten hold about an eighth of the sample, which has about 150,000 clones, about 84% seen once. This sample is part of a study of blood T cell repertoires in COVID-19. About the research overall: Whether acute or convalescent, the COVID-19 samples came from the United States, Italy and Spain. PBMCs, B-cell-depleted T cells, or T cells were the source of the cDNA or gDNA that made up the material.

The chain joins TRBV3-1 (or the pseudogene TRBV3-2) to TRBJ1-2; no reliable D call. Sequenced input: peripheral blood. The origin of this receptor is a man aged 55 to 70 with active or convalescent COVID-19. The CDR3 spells CASSQREDGYTF. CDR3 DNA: TGTGCCAGCAGCCAACGGGAGGACGGCTACACCTTC.